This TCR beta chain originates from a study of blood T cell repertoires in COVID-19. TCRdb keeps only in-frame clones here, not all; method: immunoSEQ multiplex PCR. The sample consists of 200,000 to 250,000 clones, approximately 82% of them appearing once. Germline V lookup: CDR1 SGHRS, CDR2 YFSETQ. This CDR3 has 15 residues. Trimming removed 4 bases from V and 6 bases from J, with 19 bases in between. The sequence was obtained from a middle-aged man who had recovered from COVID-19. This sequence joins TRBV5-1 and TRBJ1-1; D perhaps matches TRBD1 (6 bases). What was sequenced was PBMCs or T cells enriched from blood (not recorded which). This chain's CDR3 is CASSPGVVGMAEAFF. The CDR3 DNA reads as TGCGCCAGCAGCCCAGGGGTGGTGGGGATGGCTGAAGCTTTCTTT.